Below are 5 T cell receptor beta chains sequenced from a single sample in a study of identical twins. TCRdb re-called the 5' RACE reads through MiXCR, storing one row per CDR3 protein. The profile shows about 470,000 distinct CDR3 sequences, 24% of them singletons. The sample also formed part of further work on T cells expressing NK-cell markers.

Sequencing was done on a sample of CD4+ T cells sorted from blood. Receptor source: a woman between 18 and 30 years old in good health.

The chain couples TRBV20-1 to TRBJ2-5, with a possible D match to TRBD1 (6 bases). Trimming removed 6 bases at V and 5 bases at J, with 19 bases between. Germline CDR1 reads DFQATT; CDR2 reads SNEGSKA (reference sequence). CDR3 length: 14 amino acids. Written as DNA, the CDR3 is TGCAGTGCGATAACGGCAGGGGCCTGGGAGACCCAGTACTTC. Translation gives CSAITAGAWETQYF.

There are many counts of this clonotype. The V gene is TRBV5-5, the J gene TRBJ2-3; 11 bases line up with TRBD2. Germline trimming cut 1 base from V and 2 bases from J; bases unmatched to any gene: 3. The germline V gene encodes CDR1 SGHKS and CDR2 YYEKEE (reference sequence). CDR3 length equals 16 residues. The CDR3 bases are TGTGCCAGCAGCTTGAGACTAGCGGGAACCACAGATACGCAGTATTTT. It specifies CASSLRLAGTTDTQYF.

The chain is built from TRBV6-5 and TRBJ2-2, with a weak D call TRBD1 (5 bases). Trimming took 0 bases from V and 1 from J, leaving 9 bases between them. CDR3 size: 16 residues. Germline V lookup: CDR1 MNHEY, CDR2 SVGAGI. The CDR3 region has the DNA TGTGCCAGCAGTTACTCTGGGGCAGGGAACACCGGGGAGCTGTTTTTT. Encoded protein: CASSYSGAGNTGELFF.

The J gene is TRBJ2-1, the V gene TRBV21-1. TRBV21-1 is recorded as a pseudogene. The CDR3 is 13 amino acids. In DNA, the CDR3 is TGTGCCAGCAGCAAAGGGGTGCACAATGAGCAGTTCTTC. Protein: CASSKGVHNEQFF.

This clonotype was counted between two and nine times. The chain recombines TRBV24-1 with TRBJ2-2; D unresolved. Trimming removed 1 base from V and 5 bases from J, with 10 bases in between. This CDR3 is 15 amino acids long. Germline CDR1 KGHDR, CDR2 SFDVKD. The CDR3 DNA sequence: TGTGCCACCAGTGATTTTACCAGAGAAACCGGGGAGCTGTTTTTT. Amino acid sequence: CATSDFTRETGELFF.